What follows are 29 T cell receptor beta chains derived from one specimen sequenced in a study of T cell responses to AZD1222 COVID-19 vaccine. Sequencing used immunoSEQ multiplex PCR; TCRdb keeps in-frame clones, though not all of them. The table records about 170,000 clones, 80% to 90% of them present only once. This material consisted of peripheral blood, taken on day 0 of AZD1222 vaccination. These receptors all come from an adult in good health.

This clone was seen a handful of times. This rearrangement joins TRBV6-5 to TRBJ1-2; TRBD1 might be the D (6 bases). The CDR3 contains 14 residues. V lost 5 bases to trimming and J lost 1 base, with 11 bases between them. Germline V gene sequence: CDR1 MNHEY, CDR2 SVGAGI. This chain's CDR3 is CASSTGMNNYGYTF. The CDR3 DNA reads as TGTGCCAGCAGTACAGGGATGAATAACTATGGCTACACCTTC.

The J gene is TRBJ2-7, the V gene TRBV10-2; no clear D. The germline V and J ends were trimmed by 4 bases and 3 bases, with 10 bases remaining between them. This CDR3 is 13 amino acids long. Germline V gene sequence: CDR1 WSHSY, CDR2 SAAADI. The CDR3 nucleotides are TGCGCCAGCAGTGGGAGACCGAACTACGAGCAGTACGTC. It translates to CASSGRPNYEQYV.

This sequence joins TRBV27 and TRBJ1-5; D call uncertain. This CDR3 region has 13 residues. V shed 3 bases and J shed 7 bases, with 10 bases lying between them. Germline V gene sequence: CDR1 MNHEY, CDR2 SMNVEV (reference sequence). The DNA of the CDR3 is TGTGCCAGCAGTTTGGAGGCCTGGCAGCCCCAGCATTTT. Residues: CASSLEAWQPQHF.

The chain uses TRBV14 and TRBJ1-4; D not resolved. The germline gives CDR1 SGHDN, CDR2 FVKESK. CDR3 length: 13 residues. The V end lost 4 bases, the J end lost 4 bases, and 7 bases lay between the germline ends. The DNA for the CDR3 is TGTGCCAGCAGCCTGCGGCTTAATGAAAAACTGTTTTTT. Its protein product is CASSLRLNEKLFF.

CDR3 nucleotide sequence: TGTGCCAGCAGTGATGGGCAGGGGGCGAATGAGCAGTTCTTC. It codes for CASSDGQGANEQFF. The chain is built from TRBV6-4 and TRBJ2-1, with 8 bases lining up with TRBD1. The CDR3 covers 14 residues. V shed 3 bases, J shed 7 bases, and the junction held 5 bases outside the gene matches. Germline V gene lookup returns CDR1 MRHNA and CDR2 SNTAGT.

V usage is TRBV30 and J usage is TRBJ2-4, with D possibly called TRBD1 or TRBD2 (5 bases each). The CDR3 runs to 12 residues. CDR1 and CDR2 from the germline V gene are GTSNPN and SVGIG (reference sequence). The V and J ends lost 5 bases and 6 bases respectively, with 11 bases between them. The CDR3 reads CAWGKRGNIQYF. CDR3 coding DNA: TGTGCCTGGGGGAAGAGGGGAAACATTCAGTACTTC. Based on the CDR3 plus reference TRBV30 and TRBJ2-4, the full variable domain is SQTIHQWPATLVQPVGSPLSLECTVEGTSNPNLYWYRQAAGRGLQLLFYSVGIGQISSEVPQNLSASRPQDRQFILSSKKLLLSDSGFYLCAWGKRGNIQYFGAGTRLSVL.

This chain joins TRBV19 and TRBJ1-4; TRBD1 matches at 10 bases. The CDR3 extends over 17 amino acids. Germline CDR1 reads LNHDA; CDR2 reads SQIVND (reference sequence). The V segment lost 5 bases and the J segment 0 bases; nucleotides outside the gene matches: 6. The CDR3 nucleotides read TGTGCCAGTAGTCCCCGGGACAGGGGTCCAACTAATGAAAAACTGTTTTTT. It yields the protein CASSPRDRGPTNEKLFF.

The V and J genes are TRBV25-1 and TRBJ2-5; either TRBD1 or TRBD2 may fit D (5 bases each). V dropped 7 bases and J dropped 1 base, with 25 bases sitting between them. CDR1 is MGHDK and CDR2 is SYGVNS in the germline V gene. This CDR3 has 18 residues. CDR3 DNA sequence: TGTGCCAGCAATAGGGACCCTCGGATGGTCAAGCCCCAAGAGACCCAGTACTTC. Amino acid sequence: CASNRDPRMVKPQETQYF.

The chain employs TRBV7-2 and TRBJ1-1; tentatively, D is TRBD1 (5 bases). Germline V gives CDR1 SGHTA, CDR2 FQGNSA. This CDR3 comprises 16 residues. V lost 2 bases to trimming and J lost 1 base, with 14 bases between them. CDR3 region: CASSLRGLDRNTEAFF. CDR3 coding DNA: TGTGCCAGCAGCTTACGGGGACTGGATAGGAACACTGAAGCTTTCTTT. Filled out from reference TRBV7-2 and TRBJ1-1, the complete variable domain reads GAGVSQSPSNKVTEKGKDVELRCDPISGHTALYWYRQSLGQGLEFLIYFQGNSAPDKSGLPSDRFSAERTGGSVSTLTIQRTQQEDSAVYLCASSLRGLDRNTEAFFGQGTRLTVV.

The CDR3 reads CASSTTATTNEKLFF. Written as DNA, the CDR3 is TGTGCCAGCAGCACCACGGCGACAACTAATGAAAAACTGTTTTTT. The chain combines TRBV5-4 with TRBJ1-4; D is unclear. Germline CDR1 reads SGHNT; CDR2 reads YYREEE (reference sequence). The CDR3 covers 15 residues. V was shortened by 4 bases and J by 0 bases, with 10 bases between the two germline ends.

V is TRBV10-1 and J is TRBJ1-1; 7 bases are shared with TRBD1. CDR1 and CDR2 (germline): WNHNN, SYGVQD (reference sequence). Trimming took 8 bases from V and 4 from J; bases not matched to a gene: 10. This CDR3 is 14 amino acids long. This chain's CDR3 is CASARDRGSTEAFF. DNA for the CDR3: TGCGCCAGCGCTCGGGACAGAGGGAGCACTGAAGCTTTCTTT.

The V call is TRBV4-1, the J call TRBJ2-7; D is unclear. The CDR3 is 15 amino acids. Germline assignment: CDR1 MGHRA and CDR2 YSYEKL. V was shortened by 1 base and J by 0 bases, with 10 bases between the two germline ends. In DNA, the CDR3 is TGCGCCAGCAGCCAAGTAATGCGGAGCTCCTACGAGCAGTACTTC. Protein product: CASSQVMRSSYEQYF.

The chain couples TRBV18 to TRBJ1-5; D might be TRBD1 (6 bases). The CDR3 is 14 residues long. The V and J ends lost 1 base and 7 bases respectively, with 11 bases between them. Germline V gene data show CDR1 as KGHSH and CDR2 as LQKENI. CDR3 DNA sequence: TGTGCCAGCTCACCACGGGGGACATCCCAGCCCCAGCATTTT. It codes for CASSPRGTSQPQHF.

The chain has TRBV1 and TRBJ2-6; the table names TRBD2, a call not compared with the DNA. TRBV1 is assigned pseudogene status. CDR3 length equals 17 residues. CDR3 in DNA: TGCACCAGCAGCCTTTCCGGGGGGGCGTCTGGGGCCAACGTCCTGACTTTC. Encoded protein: CTSSLSGGASGANVLTF.

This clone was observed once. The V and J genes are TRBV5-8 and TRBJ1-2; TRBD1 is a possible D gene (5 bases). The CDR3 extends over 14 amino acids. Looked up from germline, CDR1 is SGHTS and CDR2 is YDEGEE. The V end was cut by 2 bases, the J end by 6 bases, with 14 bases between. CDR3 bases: TGTGCCAGCAGCTTTAATACCTGGGGCAATGGCTACACCTTC. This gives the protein CASSFNTWGNGYTF. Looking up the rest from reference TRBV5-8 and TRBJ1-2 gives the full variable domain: EAGVTQSPTHLIKTRGQQATLRCSPISGHTSVYWYQQALGLGLQFLLWYDEGEERNRGNFPPRFSGRQFPNYSSELNVNALELEDSALYLCASSFNTWGNGYTFGSGTRLTVV.

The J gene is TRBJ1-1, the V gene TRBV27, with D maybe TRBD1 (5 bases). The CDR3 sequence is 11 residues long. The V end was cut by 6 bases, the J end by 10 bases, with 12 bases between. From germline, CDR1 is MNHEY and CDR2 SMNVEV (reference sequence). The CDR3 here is CASRTGGLAFF. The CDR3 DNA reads TGTGCCAGCAGAACGGGGGGTCTAGCTTTCTTT.

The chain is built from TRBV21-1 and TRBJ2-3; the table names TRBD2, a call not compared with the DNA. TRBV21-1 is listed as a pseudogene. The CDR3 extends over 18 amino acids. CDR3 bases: TGTGCCAGCAACAAAAAGGGAGGTTTCTCAGTGGGCACAGATACGCAGTATTTT. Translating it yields CASNKKGGFSVGTDTQYF.

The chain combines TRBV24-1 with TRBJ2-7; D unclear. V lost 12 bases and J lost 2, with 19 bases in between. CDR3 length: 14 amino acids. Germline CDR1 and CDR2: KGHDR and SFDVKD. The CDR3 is CAAPTSDTAYEQYV. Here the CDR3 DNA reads TGTGCCGCCCCCACCAGCGACACAGCCTACGAGCAGTACGTC.

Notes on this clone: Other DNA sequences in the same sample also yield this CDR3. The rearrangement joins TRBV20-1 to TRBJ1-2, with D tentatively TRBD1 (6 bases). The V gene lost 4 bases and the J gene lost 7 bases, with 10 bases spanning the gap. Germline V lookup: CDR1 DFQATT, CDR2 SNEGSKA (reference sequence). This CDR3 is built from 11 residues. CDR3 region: CSATGAGGYTF. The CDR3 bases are TGCAGTGCTACAGGGGCGGGTGGCTACACCTTC.

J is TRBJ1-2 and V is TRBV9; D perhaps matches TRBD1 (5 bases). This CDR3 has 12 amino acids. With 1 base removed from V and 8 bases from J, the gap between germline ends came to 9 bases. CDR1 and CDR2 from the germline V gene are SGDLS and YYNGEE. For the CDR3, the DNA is TGTGCCAGCAGCGTACAGGGTGGAGGCTACACCTTC. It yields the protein CASSVQGGGYTF. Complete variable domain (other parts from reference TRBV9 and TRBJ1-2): DSGVTQTPKHLITATGQRVTLRCSPRSGDLSVYWYQQSLDQGLQFLIQYYNGEERAKGNILERFSAQQFPDLHSELNLSSLELGDSALYFCASSVQGGGYTFGSGTRLTVV.

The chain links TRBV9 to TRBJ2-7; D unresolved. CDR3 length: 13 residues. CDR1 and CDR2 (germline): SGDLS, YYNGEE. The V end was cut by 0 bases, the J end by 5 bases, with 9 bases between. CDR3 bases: TGTGCCAGCAGCGTAGGGGCCCTTAACGAGCAGTACTTC. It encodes CASSVGALNEQYF.

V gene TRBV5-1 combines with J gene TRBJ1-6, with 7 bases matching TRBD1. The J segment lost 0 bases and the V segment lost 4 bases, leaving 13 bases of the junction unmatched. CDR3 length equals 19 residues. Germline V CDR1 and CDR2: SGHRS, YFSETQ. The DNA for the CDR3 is TGCGCCAGCAGCGCCTGGACAGGAAGGGTGAGCTCCTATAATTCACCCCTCCACTTT. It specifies CASSAWTGRVSSYNSPLHF.

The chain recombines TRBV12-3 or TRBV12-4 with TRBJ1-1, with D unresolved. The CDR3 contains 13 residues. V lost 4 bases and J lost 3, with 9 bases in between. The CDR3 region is CASSWGGYTEAFF. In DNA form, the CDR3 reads TGTGCCAGCAGTTGGGGAGGTTACACTGAAGCTTTCTTT.

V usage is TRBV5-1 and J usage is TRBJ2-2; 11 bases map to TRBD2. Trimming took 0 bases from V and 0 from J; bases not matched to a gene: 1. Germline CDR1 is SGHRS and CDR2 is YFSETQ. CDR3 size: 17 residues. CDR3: CASSLDSGGANTGELFF. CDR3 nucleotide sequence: TGCGCCAGCAGCTTGGATAGCGGGGGGGCGAACACCGGGGAGCTGTTTTTT.

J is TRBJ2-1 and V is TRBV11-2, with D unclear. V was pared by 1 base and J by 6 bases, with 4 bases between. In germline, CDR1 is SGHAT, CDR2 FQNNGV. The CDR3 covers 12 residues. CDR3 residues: CASSLVGNEQFF. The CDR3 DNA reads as TGTGCCAGCAGCTTAGTGGGCAATGAGCAGTTCTTC.

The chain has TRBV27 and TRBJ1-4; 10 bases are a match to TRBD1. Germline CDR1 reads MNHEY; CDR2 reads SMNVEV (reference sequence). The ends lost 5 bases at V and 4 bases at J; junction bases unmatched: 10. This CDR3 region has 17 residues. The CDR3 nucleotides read TGTGCCAGCAGTCCCCGGACAGGGGGGATTAATAATGAAAAACTGTTTTTT. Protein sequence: CASSPRTGGINNEKLFF.

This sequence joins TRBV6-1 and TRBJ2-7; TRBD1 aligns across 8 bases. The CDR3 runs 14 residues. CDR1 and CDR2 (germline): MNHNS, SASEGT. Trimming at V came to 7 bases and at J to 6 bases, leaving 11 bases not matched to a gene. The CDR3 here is CASTPRTGLSEQYF. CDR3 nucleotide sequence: TGTGCCAGCACCCCGCGGACAGGGCTCTCCGAGCAGTACTTC.

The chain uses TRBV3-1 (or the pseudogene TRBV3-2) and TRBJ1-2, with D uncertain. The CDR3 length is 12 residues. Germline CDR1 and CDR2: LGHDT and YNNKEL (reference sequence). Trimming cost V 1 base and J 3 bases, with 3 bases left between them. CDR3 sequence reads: CASSQGYYGYTF. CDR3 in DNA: TGTGCCAGCAGCCAAGGCTACTATGGCTACACCTTC.

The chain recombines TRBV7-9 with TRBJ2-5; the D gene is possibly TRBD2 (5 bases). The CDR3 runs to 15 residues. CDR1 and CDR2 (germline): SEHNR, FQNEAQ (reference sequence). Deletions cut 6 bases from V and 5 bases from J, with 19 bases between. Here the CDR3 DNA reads TGTGCCAGCAGTCTACAAGCGGAGAGCCGGGAGACCCAGTACTTC. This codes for CASSLQAESRETQYF.